This passage covers 9 T cell receptor beta chains from one sample sequenced in a study of response to subunit inactivated influenza vaccine. MiXCR, run by TCRdb on the RT-PCR reads, gives a single entry per CDR3 protein. The sample has hundreds of thousands of distinct CDR3 sequences; 18% are singletons. Sequenced material: PBMCs from blood, taken roughly 5 days after vaccination. The receptors stem from a man aged 45-60 years who received an inactivated influenza vaccine.

The V call is TRBV9, the J call TRBJ2-2, with 8 nucleotides matching TRBD2. J gave up 0 bases and V 4 bases, and 5 bases lay outside the gene matches. From germline, CDR1 is SGDLS and CDR2 YYNGEE. The CDR3 contains 16 residues. CDR3 in DNA: TGTGCCAGCAGCCCCCGAGCGGGAGCGAACACCGGGGAGCTGTTTTTT. This codes for CASSPRAGANTGELFF.

In this sample, this clonotype turned up a few times. The chain carries TRBV28 and TRBJ2-7, with a tentative D call TRBD1 (6 bases). CDR1 is MDHEN, CDR2 SYDVKM, per germline. The length of the CDR3 is 12 residues. The germline V and J ends were trimmed by 7 bases and 2 bases, with 9 bases remaining between them. CDR3 loop: CASNGQTYEQYF. CDR3 bases: TGTGCCAGCAATGGACAGACCTACGAGCAGTACTTC.

The chain uses TRBV29-1 and TRBJ1-2; TRBD1 matches at 7 bases. Trimming at V came to 4 bases and at J to 1 base, leaving 6 bases not matched to a gene. The CDR3 sequence is 14 residues long. CDR1 is SQVTM and CDR2 is ANQGSEA in the germline V gene. The CDR3, as DNA: TGCAGCGTTGGAACAGGGGTCCGTAACTATGGCTACACCTTC. As protein: CSVGTGVRNYGYTF.

This clonotype appeared a few times. The gene calls are TRBV12-3 or TRBV12-4 and TRBJ2-3; D is unresolved. The CDR3 loop spans 13 amino acids. The V gene lost 6 bases and the J gene lost 4 bases, with 11 bases spanning the gap. CDR3 amino acids: CASSLSVPDTQYF. CDR3 nucleotides: TGTGCCAGCAGCCTCTCCGTCCCAGATACGCAGTATTTT.

This sequence joins TRBV5-1 and TRBJ2-6, with 10 bases that match TRBD1. Trimming cost V 5 bases and J 2 bases; bases outside gene matches: 7. Germline V gene sequence: CDR1 SGHRS, CDR2 YFSETQ. CDR3 size: 17 residues. CDR3: CASSRGTGVPGANVLTF. CDR3 DNA sequence: TGCGCCAGCAGTCGCGGGACAGGGGTTCCTGGGGCCAACGTCCTGACTTTC.

The chain is built from TRBV5-1 and TRBJ2-1, with 8 positions matching TRBD2. The V and J ends lost 0 bases and 3 bases, in that order; junction bases with no gene match: 8. Germline CDR1 is SGHRS and CDR2 is YFSETQ. The CDR3 runs to 17 residues. The CDR3 nucleotides read TGCGCCAGCAGCTTGGGTGCTAGCCTAGCGGGCTACAATGAGCAGTTCTTC. Its protein product is CASSLGASLAGYNEQFF.

The rearrangement uses TRBV5-1 and TRBJ2-3; TRBD1 matches at 8 bases. Losses at the gene ends were 0 bases for V and 8 bases for J; bases not matched to a gene: 8. Germline loops: CDR1 SGHRS, CDR2 YFSETQ. The CDR3 sequence is 15 residues long. CDR3 residues: CASSLGSGGYGTQYF. CDR3 coding DNA: TGCGCCAGCAGCTTGGGTTCAGGGGGCTATGGTACGCAGTATTTT. The full variable domain, with the rest looked up from reference TRBV5-1 and TRBJ2-3, is KAGVTQTPRYLIKTRGQQVTLSCSPISGHRSVSWYQQTPGQGLQFLFEYFSETQRNKGNFPGRFSGRQFSNSRSEMNVSTLELGDSALYLCASSLGSGGYGTQYFGPGTRLTVL.

This clonotype has more than one count but fewer than ten. The rearrangement joins TRBV7-8 to TRBJ2-1, with D unresolved. Germline V CDR1 and CDR2: SGHVS, FQNEAQ. CDR3 size: 15 residues. Trimming took 5 bases from V and 5 from J, leaving 16 bases between them. CDR3: CASSQDGRWNNEQFF. The DNA of the CDR3 is TGTGCCAGCAGCCAAGACGGGCGTTGGAACAATGAGCAGTTCTTC.

The chain employs TRBV11-2 and TRBJ2-1; TRBD2 matches 8 bases. Trimming removed 2 bases from V and 4 bases from J; junction bases left unmatched: 10. The CDR3 loop spans 17 amino acids. CDR1 SGHAT and CDR2 FQNNGV come from the germline V gene. DNA for the CDR3: TGTGCCAGCAGCTTACCCGCCGGGACTAGGTATTACAATGAGCAGTTCTTC. As protein: CASSLPAGTRYYNEQFF.